Sequencing of this T cell receptor (beta chain) was carried out in a study of T cell repertoires in cytomegalovirus infection. There are 13 residues in the CDR3. V was pared by 8 bases and J by 0 bases, with 4 bases of the junction left unmatched. Looked up from germline, CDR1 is MNHNY and CDR2 is SVGAGI (reference sequence). Worth noting for this clonotype: What it binds is unknown.

TCRdb reprocessed the reads with MiXCR, giving one entry per CDR3 protein. The sample holds about half a million distinct CDR3 sequences, around 30% seen once. The sequence was collected from a human donor in good health (CMV status not recorded). Some clones in this sample may be carry-over from other donors' samples. The sample here was cultured PBMCs, taken from culture after CMV antigen stimulation. The gene calls are TRBV6-6 and TRBJ2-7; TRBD1 matches 7 bases. The DNA of the CDR3 is TGTGCCAGCGGACAGGCATTCTCCTACGAGCAGTACTTC. Translated, it gives CASGQAFSYEQYF.